This paragraph reports one TCR beta chain. This sample is drawn from a study of CD8+CD57+ T cells in acquired aplastic anemia. Germline CDR1 is DFQATT and CDR2 is SNEGSKA (reference sequence). Trimming took off 6 bases at V and 0 bases at J, with 14 bases between the two ends. The CDR3 runs to 14 residues. Genomic DNA acted as the template from which TCR beta VDJ combination and CDR3 sequence profiling were carried out. TCRdb used MiXCR to reprocess the reads, holding one entry per CDR3 protein. This sample has about 210,000 distinct CDR3 sequences, with around 60% found just once. The sequence was collected from a human donor in good health. Sequencing input: sorted CD4+, CD8+, or CD8+CD57+ T cells (not recorded which) from PBMCs. This chain connects TRBV20-1 to TRBJ2-5; TRBD2 might be the D (6 bases). In nucleotides, the CDR3 is TGCAGTGCAACCGGGACTTTGTACCAAGAGACCCAGTACTTC. Translation: CSATGTLYQETQYF.